This TCR beta chain was obtained from a study of regulatory T cells in long-lasting Graves disease. Study-wide results and caveats: Shared public clonotypes totalled 2,741 in persistent patients, compared with around 930 in new patients.

This clonotype has ten or more counts. Its specificity is unknown. Both iRepertoire HTBI primers and Arm-PCR of CDR3 regions were used to build the TCR beta libraries. Original analysis: Throughout the samples, researchers identified roughly 57 TRBV and approximately 15 TRBJ segments. MiXCR was run by TCRdb on the multiplex PCR reads, yielding one entry per CDR3 protein. TCRdb's processing, not the authors', yielded these V and J calls. This sample has some 440,000 distinct CDR3 sequences; 20% occur once, and the top ten carry 6.5% to 10%. With V trimmed by 6 bases and J by 4 bases, 10 bases remained unmatched. The CDR3 has 16 amino acids. Time point denoted: persistent/refractory GD, antithyroid drugs over 5 years with positive TRAb. RNA isolated from PBMCs was used to make the TCR library.

The chain couples TRBV12-3 or TRBV12-4 to TRBJ2-7, with 12 bases lining up with TRBD2. The sequence derives from a female donor with Graves disease. Sample: peripheral blood mononuclear cells (PBMCs), taken when the disease was refractory, from a patient treated with antithyroid drugs. The CDR3 nucleotides are TGTGCCAGCAGGGGCATTGGGCTAGCGGGAGGGTACGAGCAGTACTTC. Its translation: CASRGIGLAGGYEQYF.